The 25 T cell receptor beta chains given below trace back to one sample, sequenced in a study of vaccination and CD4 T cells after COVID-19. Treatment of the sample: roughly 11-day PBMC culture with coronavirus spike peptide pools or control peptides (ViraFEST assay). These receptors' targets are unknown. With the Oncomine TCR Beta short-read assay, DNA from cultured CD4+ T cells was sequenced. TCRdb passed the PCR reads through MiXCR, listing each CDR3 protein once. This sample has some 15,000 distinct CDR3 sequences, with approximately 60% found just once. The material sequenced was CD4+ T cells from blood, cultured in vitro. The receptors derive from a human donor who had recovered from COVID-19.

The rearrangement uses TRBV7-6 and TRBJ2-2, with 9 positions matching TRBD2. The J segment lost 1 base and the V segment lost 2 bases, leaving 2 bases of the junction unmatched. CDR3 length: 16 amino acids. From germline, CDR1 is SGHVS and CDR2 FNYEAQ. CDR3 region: CASSLRTSENTGELFF. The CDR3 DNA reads TGTGCCAGCAGCTTAAGGACTAGCGAGAACACCGGGGAGCTGTTTTTT.

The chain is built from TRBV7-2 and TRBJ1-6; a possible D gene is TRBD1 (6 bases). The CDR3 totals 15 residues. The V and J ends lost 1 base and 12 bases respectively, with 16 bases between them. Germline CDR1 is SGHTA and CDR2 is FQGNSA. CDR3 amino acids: CASSLGGAQSGPLHF. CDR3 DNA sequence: TGTGCCAGCAGCTTAGGGGGGGCGCAATCCGGACCCCTCCACTTT.

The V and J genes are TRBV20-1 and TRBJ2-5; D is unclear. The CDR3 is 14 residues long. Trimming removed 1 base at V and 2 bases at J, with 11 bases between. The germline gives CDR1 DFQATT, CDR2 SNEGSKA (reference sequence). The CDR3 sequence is CSARAWSAQETQYF. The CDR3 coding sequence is TGCAGTGCTAGAGCCTGGTCGGCGCAAGAGACCCAGTACTTC.

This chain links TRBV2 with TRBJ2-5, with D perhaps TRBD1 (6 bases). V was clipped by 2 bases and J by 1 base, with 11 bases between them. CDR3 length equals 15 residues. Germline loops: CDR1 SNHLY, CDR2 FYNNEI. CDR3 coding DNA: TGTGCCAGCAGTGAATACACAGGGATCCAAGAGACCCAGTACTTC. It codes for CASSEYTGIQETQYF.

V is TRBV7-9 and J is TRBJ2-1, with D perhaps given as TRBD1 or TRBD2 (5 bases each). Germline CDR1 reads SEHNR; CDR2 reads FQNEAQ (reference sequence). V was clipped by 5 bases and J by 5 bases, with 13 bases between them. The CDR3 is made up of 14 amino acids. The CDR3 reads CASSEIGTDNEQFF. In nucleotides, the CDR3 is TGTGCCAGCAGCGAAATCGGGACGGACAATGAGCAGTTCTTC.

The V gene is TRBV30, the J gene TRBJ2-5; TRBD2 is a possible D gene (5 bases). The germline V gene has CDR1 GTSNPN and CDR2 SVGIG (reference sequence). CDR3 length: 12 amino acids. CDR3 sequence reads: CALGRDIETQYF. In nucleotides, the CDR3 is TGTGCATTGGGCCGGGATATAGAGACCCAGTACTTC.

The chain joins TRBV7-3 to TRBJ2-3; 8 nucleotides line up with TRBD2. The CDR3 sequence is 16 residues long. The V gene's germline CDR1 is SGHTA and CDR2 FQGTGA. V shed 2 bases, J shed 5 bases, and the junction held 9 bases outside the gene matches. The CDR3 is CASSLLGAGAVDTQYF. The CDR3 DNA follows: TGTGCCAGCAGCTTACTAGGAGCGGGAGCGGTAGATACGCAGTATTTT.

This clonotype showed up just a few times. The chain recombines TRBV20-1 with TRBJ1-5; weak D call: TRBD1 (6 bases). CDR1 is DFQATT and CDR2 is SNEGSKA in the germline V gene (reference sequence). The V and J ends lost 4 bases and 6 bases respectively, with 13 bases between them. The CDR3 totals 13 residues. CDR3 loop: CSAIQGGGQPQHF. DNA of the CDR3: TGCAGTGCTATACAGGGTGGGGGTCAGCCCCAGCATTTT.

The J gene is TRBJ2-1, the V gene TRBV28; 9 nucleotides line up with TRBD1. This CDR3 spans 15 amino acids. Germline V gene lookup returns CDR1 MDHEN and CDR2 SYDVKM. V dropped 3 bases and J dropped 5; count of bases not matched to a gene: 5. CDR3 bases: TGTGCCAGCAGTTTTATAGGGACAGGGCACAATGAGCAGTTCTTC. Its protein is CASSFIGTGHNEQFF.

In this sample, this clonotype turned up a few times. In DNA form, the CDR3 reads TGTGCCAGCAGGGGGACGGAGAACACTGAAGCTTTCTTT. It encodes CASRGTENTEAFF. The chain carries TRBV2 and TRBJ1-1; D possibly corresponds to TRBD1 (5 bases). This CDR3 contains 13 residues. Trimming removed 6 bases from V and 1 base from J, with 9 bases in between. In germline, CDR1 is SNHLY, CDR2 FYNNEI.

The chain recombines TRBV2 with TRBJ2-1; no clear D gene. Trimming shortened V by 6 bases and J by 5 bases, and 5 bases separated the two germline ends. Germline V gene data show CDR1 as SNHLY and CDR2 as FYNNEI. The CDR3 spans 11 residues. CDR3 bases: TGTGCCAGCAGACGGAACAATGAGCAGTTCTTC. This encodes CASRRNNEQFF.

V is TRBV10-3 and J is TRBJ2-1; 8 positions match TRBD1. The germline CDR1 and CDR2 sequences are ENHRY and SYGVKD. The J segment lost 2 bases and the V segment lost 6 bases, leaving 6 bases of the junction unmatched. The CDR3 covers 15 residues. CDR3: CAIRTGQGAYNEQFF. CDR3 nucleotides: TGTGCCATCAGAACCGGACAGGGCGCCTACAATGAGCAGTTCTTC.

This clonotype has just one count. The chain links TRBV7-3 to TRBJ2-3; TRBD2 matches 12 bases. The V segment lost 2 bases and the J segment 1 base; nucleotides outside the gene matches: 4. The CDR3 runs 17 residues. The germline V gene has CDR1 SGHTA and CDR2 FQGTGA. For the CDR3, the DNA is TGTGCCAGCAGCTTAGGGCTAGCGGGAGGGGGCACAGATACGCAGTATTTT. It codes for CASSLGLAGGGTDTQYF. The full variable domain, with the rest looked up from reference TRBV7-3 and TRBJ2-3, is GAGVSQTPSNKVTEKGKYVELRCDPISGHTALYWYRQSLGQGPEFLIYFQGTGAADDSGLPNDRFFAVRPEGSVSTLKIQRTERGDSAVYLCASSLGLAGGGTDTQYFGPGTRLTVL.

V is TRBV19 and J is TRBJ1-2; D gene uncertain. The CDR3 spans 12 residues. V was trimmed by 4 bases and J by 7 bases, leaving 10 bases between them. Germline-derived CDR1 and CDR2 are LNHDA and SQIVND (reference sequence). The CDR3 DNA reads TGTGCCAGTAGTACTAGTATTTCTGGCTACACCTTC. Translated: CASSTSISGYTF.

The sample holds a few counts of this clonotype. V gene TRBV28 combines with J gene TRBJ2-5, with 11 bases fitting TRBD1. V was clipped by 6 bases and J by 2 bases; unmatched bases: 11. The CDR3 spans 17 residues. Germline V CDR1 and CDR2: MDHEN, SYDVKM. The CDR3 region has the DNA TGTGCCAGCAGACCAAATCCCGGGACAGGGGGGCAAGAGACCCAGTACTTC. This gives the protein CASRPNPGTGGQETQYF.

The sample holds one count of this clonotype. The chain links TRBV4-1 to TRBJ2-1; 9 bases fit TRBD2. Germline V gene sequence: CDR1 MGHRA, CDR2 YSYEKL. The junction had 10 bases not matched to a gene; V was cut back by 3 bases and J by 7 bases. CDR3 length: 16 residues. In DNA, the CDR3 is TGCGCCAGCAGCCACCCCGGTGCGACTAGCGGTAATGAGCAGTTCTTC. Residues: CASSHPGATSGNEQFF.

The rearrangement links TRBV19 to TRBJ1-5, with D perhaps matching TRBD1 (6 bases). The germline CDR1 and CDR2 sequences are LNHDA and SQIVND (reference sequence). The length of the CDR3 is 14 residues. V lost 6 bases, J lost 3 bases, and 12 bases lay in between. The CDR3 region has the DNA TGTGCCAGTAGGATGGACAGACTCAATCAGCCCCAGCATTTT. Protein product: CASRMDRLNQPQHF.

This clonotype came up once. The CDR3 here is CASSLHEQYF. Written as DNA, the CDR3 is TGTGCCAGCAGTCTCCACGAGCAGTACTTC. This chain joins TRBV27 and TRBJ2-7; D ambiguous. V was cut by 5 bases and J by 5 bases, with 4 bases left in between. Germline V CDR1 and CDR2: MNHEY, SMNVEV (reference sequence). CDR3 length: 10 residues.

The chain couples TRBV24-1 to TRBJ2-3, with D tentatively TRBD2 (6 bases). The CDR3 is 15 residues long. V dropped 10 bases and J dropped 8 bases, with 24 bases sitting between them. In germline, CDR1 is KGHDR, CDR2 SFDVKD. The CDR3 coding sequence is TGTGCCACTGAGGGAGGTGGTCAAGATCGAGGTACGCAGTATTTT. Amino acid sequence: CATEGGGQDRGTQYF.

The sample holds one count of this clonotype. The CDR3 DNA is TGTGCCAGCGAGGAGAATCAGCCCCAGCATTTT. This translates into CASEENQPQHF. The chain links TRBV14 to TRBJ1-5, with D unclear. The CDR3 has 11 amino acids. Germline V gene sequence: CDR1 SGHDN, CDR2 FVKESK. V shed 8 bases and J shed 4 bases, with 6 bases lying between them. Using reference TRBV14 and TRBJ1-5 for the parts outside the CDR3, the full variable domain is EAGVTQFPSHSVIEKGQTVTLRCDPISGHDNLYWYRRVMGKEIKFLLHFVKESKQDESGMPNNRFLAERTGGTYSTLKVQPAELEDSGVYFCASEENQPQHFGDGTRLSIL.

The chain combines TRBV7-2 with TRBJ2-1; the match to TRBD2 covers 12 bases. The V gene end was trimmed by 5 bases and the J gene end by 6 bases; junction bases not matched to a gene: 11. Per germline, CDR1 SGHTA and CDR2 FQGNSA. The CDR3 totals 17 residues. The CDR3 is CASSPPLAGGLGNEQFF. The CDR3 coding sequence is TGTGCCAGCAGCCCCCCCCTAGCGGGGGGGCTCGGCAATGAGCAGTTCTTC.

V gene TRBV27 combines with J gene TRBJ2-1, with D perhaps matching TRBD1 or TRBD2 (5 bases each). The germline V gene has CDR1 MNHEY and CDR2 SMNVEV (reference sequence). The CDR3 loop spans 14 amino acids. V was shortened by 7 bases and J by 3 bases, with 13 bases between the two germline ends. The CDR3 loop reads CASTTGDLYNEQFF. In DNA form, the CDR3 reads TGTGCCAGCACTACCGGGGACCTCTACAATGAGCAGTTCTTC.

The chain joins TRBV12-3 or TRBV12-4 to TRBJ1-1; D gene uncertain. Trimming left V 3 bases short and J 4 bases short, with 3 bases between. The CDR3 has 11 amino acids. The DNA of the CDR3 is TGTGCCAGCAGTTTCGGCACTGAAGCTTTCTTT. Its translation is CASSFGTEAFF.

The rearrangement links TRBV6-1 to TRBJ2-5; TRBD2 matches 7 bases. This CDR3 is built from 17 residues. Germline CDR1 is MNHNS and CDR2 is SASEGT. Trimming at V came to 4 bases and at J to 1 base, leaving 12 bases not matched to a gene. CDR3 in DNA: TGTGCCAGCAGTGGCGCCTGGTGGGGGGGACCCCAAGAGACCCAGTACTTC. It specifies CASSGAWWGGPQETQYF.

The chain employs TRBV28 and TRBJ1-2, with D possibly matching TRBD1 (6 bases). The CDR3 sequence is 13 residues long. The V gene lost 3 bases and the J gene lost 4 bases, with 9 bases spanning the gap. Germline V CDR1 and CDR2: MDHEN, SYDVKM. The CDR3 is CASSFTGPYGYTF. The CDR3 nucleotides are TGTGCCAGCAGTTTCACAGGGCCCTATGGCTACACCTTC.